The clone carrying this TCR beta chain has a handful of counts. The antigen is undetermined. Once obtained from cultured CD4+ T cells, the DNA was sequenced using the Oncomine TCR Beta short-read assay. In this case, cultured CD4+ T cells provided the extracted genomic DNA. TCRdb analysed the PCR reads with MiXCR anew, one entry per CDR3 protein. Of approximately 12,000 distinct CDR3 sequences in the sample, roughly 45% are singletons; the top ten hold 7%. The CDR3 consists of 14 residues. Germline V gene sequence: CDR1 KGHSH, CDR2 LQKENI. Trimming took 5 bases from V and 2 from J, leaving 10 bases between them. The data belong to a study of vaccination and CD4 T cells after COVID-19. The wider study: Once diagnosed, patients had post-COVID samples drawn a median approximately 100 days later (range 35 to 161). No peptide, an HIV-1 Nef pool, or a CEFX pool was what each control culture received.

The sample's treatment: approximately nine-day PBMC culture with coronavirus spike peptide pools or control peptides (ViraFEST assay). The rearrangement joins TRBV18 to TRBJ1-5; D is undetermined. The clonotype was recovered from a human donor who had recovered from COVID-19. The sample consisted of CD4+ T cells from blood, cultured in vitro. The DNA for the CDR3 is TGTGCCAGCTCAGGCACAGAAGGCAATCAGCCCCAGCATTTT. Its translation is CASSGTEGNQPQHF.